This T cell receptor (beta chain) was captured in a study of shared clonotypes between healthy human individuals. Clones were read by immunoSEQ multiplex PCR, and TCRdb kept only the in-frame ones, dropping some. The sample includes roughly 500,000 clones, 75% to 85% of them seen just once. The receptor was derived from a woman in her thirties or forties in good health. Some clones in this sample may be carry-over from other donors' samples. The specimen sequenced was PBMCs.

The CDR3 DNA reads TGTGCCAGCAGCCCCGGGCGGATTGGGGGGGCGAACACTGAAGCTTTCTTT. Translated, it gives CASSPGRIGGANTEAFF. V and J are TRBV7-9 and TRBJ1-1, with D possibly TRBD1 on 6 matching bases. Germline values: CDR1 SEHNR, CDR2 FQNEAQ (reference sequence). This CDR3 is built from 17 residues. Trimming cost V 5 bases and J 1 base, with 20 bases left between them.